This T cell receptor beta chain was observed in a study of cytomegalovirus exposure and HLA in healthy donors. Study observations and caveats: Most TCR sequences were seen very rarely across donors, but some public TCRs occurred in many. Specificity of a few CMV-associated chains for CMV antigens was verified in vitro.

V shed 1 base and J 0 bases; nucleotides not matched to a gene: 7. This CDR3 region has 18 residues. The V gene's germline CDR1 is KGHSH and CDR2 LQKENI. In the case of this clone: Its antigen is not identified.

The data were produced by immunoSEQ multiplex PCR, yet TCRdb's version contains in-frame clones alone and is incomplete. The sample has 60,000 to 65,000 clones, about 96% seen once. Separation from the approximately 710-subject first cohort characterized the 120-subject validation cohort, to which the donors belonged. The sample consisted of PBMCs. The TCR was taken from a woman aged 18 to 35 in good health and CMV-seronegative. The V call is TRBV18, the J call TRBJ2-1, with 9 positions matching TRBD2. The CDR3 loop reads CASSPLAGVPSSYNEQFF. CDR3 nucleotide sequence: TGTGCCAGCTCACCACTAGCGGGGGTACCATCCTCCTACAATGAGCAGTTCTTC.